This T cell receptor (beta chain) was profiled in a study of Ad26.COV2.S vaccination and SARS-CoV-2 variants. Study summary: Recipients of Ad26.COV2.S got it intramuscularly, once or twice 56 days apart.

As for treatment: some 20 received Ad26.COV2.S at low or high dose, single or two shots; roughly five received placebo; per-sample allocation not given. Specimen acquisition occurred on day 63 following the initial vaccine or placebo injection. Vaccination employed an Ad26 vector expressing the Wuhan-strain SARS-CoV-2 spike. Study findings and constraints: Non-spike TCR breadth did not differ much between vaccine and placebo recipients.

This CDR3 comprises 16 residues. The germline V gene has CDR1 SSHAT and CDR2 FNYEAQ (reference sequence). Profiling relied on immunoSEQ multiplex PCR, and the TCRdb table lists in-frame clones only, not all of them. The table includes about 400,000 clones, roughly 90% detected once. About this clone: Its antigen is currently unknown. At one of its ends the junction is not consistent with the germline gene, which may arise from a read error.

The clonotype comes from a person between 18 and 60 years old who received the Ad26.COV2.S COVID-19 vaccine or a placebo. Sequences were derived from peripheral blood, sampled in a trial of Ad26.COV2.S vaccine versus placebo. The rearrangement uses TRBV7-7 and TRBJ2-2; 9 bases fit TRBD1. DNA for the CDR3: TGTGCTAGCAGCCCCGTCCGGGGACAGGGATCCGGGGAGCTGTTTTTT. Amino acids: CASSPVRGQGSGELFF.